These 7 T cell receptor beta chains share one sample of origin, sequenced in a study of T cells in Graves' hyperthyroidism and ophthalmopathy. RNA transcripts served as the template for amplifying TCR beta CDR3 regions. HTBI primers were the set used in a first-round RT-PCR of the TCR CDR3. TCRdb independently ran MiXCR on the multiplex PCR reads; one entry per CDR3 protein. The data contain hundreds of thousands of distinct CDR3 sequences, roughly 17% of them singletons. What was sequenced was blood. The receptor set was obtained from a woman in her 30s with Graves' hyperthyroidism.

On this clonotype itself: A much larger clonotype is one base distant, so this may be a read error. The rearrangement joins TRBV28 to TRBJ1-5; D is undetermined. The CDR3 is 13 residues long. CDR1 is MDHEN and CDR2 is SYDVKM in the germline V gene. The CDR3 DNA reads TGTGCCAGCAGTTTCCGGCAGTATCAGCCCCAGCAGTTT. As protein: CASSFRQYQPQQF.

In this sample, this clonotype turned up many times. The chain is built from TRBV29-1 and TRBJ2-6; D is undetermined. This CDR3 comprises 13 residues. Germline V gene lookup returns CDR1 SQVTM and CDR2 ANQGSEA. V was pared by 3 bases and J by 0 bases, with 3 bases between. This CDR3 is CSVDSSGANVLTF. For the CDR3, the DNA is TGCAGCGTTGACAGCTCTGGGGCCAACGTCCTGACTTTC.

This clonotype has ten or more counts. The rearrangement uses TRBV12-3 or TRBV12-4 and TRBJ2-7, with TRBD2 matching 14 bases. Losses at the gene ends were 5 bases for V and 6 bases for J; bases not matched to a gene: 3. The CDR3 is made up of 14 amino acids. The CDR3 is CASSEGLAGAEQYF. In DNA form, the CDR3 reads TGTGCCAGCAGTGAGGGACTAGCGGGAGCCGAGCAGTACTTC.

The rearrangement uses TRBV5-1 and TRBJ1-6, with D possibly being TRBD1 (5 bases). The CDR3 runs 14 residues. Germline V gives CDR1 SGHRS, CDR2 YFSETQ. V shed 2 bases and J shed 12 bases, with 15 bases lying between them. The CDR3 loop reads CASSFPDSNLPLHF. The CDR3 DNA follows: TGCGCCAGCAGCTTTCCCGACAGTAATCTACCCCTCCACTTT. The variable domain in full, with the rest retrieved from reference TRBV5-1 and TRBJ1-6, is KAGVTQTPRYLIKTRGQQVTLSCSPISGHRSVSWYQQTPGQGLQFLFEYFSETQRNKGNFPGRFSGRQFSNSRSEMNVSTLELGDSALYLCASSFPDSNLPLHFGNGTRLTVT.

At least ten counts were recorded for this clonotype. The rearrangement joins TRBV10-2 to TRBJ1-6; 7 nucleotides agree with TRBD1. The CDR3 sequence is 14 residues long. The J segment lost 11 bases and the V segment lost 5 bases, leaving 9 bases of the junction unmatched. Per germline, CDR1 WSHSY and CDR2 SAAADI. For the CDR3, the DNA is TGCGCCAGCAGTCTGACAGGGTTCTCGGCACCCCTCCACTTT. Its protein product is CASSLTGFSAPLHF.

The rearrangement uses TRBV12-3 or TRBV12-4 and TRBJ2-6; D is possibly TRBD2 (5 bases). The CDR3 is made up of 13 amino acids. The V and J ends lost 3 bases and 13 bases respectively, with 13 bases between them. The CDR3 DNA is TGTGCCAGCAGTTTCTACGCCGGGGAGGTCCTGACTTTC. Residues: CASSFYAGEVLTF.

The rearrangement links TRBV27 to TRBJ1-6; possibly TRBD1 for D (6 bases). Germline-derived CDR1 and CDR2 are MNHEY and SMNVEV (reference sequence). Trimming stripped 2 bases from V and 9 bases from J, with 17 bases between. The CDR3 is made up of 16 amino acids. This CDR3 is CASSLIPTGSGSPLHF. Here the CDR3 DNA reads TGTGCCAGCAGTTTAATCCCGACAGGTTCGGGTTCACCCCTCCACTTT.